This T cell receptor beta chain was observed in a study of T cells in Graves' hyperthyroidism and ophthalmopathy (dated by TCRdb to between 2019 and 2020). Regarding the study in general: Peripheral blood samples were taken at the time of initial diagnosis, prior to any treatment. The study also compared thyroid tissue and blood T-cell repertoires from several Graves' hyperthyroidism patients. To identify TCR V-J signatures that set the groups apart, the researchers used a discovery cohort of 100 patients, made up of around 40 with Graves' ophthalmopathy and some 55 with stable Graves' hyperthyroidism. Prospective prediction of ophthalmopathy was tested in an independent validation cohort consisting of 18 hyperthyroidism patients and around 17 patients who later progressed to ophthalmopathy. The paper reports TCR Vbeta CDR3 sequencing of over 130 peripheral blood samples: approximately 43 ophthalmopathy, about 75 hyperthyroidism and 17 progressor patients. After blood sampling, hyperthyroidism patients were treated with methimazole at a starting dose of 30 mg daily, and ophthalmopathy patients were treated with high-dose intravenous methylprednisolone. The roughly 91 discovery patients were randomly divided into training and test sets at a 7:3 ratio.

Including cysteine and phenylalanine, the CDR3 has 17 amino acids. The read is trimmed to its CDR3 DNA, 51 bases read in frame from base 1. CDR1 and CDR2 are read off the germline V gene as SGHTA and FQGTGA. Findings and caveats that apply to the study as a whole: A 13 V-J signature model separated ophthalmopathy from stable hyperthyroidism, with about 88% sensitivity and just under 84% specificity in cross-validation and 80%/75% in testing. During validation, the model predicted progression to ophthalmopathy a median of around 6 months ahead of onset, with more than 55% sensitivity and 72% to 80% specificity. No statistical method was used to set the sample size in advance, and investigators knew the group allocation. Blood samples also contained most of the expanded thyroid clonotypes (frequency above 0.001), which suggests that blood repertoires may reflect thyroid immune responses.

Comment on this clonotype: Its antigen is still unknown. One end of the junction does not line up with germline, which may come from a read error.

Amplification of TCR beta CDR3 regions was carried out from RNA transcripts. The first round of RT-PCR for the TCR CDR3 was performed with the HTBI primer set and the Qiagen OneStep RT-PCR kit. Libraries were constructed in a second round of multiplex PCR, after which size selection and purification were carried out. The libraries were sequenced on an Illumina HiSeq2000 using paired-end 100 bp reads. For the original study's pipeline: SOAPnuke was used to process the raw data, with reads discarded if the reads contained adapters or uncalled bases, had a mean Phred below 15, or lacked an exact constant-primer or identifier match. High-quality paired reads were merged using COPE v1.2.5, and each unique nucleotide sequence was defined as a clonotype. MiTCR v1.1 was used to align the clonotypes against IMGT TRBV, TRBD and TRBJ reference segments. The analysis included only V-J combinations with a frequency above 0.0001, which together covered more than 99% of the repertoires. A TCS score was defined as the ratio between F50 (clonal expansion) and ExV (chaos), using BLOSUM62-based TCRdist between CDR3 peptides within each V-J. Welch's t-statistics and random forest reduced roughly 530 V-J features to fewer than 15, which were used in a naive Bayes classifier (R e1071). Starting from the raw public reads, TCRdb applied fastp trimming at Q25, assembled clones with MiXCR and retained in-frame beta chains. Entries that share a CDR3 protein sequence are merged under the most common genes and DNA. Clone size and V and J calls follow TCRdb, not the original study. Present in this sample are hundreds of thousands of distinct CDR3 sequences, 14% of which were seen just once. The ten largest account for roughly 10% of the sample.

Graves' hyperthyroidism was defined as stable when no progression to ophthalmopathy occurred over 18 months of follow-up. Hyperthyroidism patients were newly diagnosed, had a disease duration of under 2 months, and were aged 18 to 65 years. Exclusion was applied to patients with uncontrolled infections, other autoimmune diseases, pregnancy or lactation. Diagnoses were established on the basis of clinical symptoms, serum thyroxine and TRAb, thyroid ultrasound, and orbital computed tomography. PBMCs were isolated from roughly 10 ml of fresh peripheral blood by Ficoll-Paque density gradient centrifugation. Total RNA was extracted with Trizol reagent, and quality was checked on an Agilent 2100 Bioanalyzer.

This chain is built from TRBV7-3 and TRBJ2-1, with a tentative D gene TRBD2 over 5 matching bases. Material: blood. The sequence derives from a woman in her late teens or twenties with Graves' hyperthyroidism. CDR3 loop: CASSLGPEGYSYNEQSF. In nucleotide form, the sequence is TGTGCCAGCAGCTTAGGTCCCGAGGGCTACTCCTACAATGAGCAGTCCTTC.